These 17 T cell receptor beta chains came from one sample sequenced in a study of shared clonotypes between healthy human individuals (dated by TCRdb to about 2020). Preparation of the library involved the immunoSEQ multiplex PCR assay. Drawn from immuneACCESS, this table holds only the in-frame rearrangements with V and J called that TCRdb kept. Clones are partly lost; checked studies trace under half to an unresolved V gene and leave the rest unexplained. This sample comprises 2 million to 3 million clones, roughly 92% of them detected only once. In total, the top ten clones hold roughly 0.13% of the sample. Sequencing was performed on naive CD4+ T cells sorted from blood. Reading the label with the study, this specimen's cell subset or site is: CD45RA+ positively selected. Every receptor here comes from a man between 18 and 29 years old in good health.

As concerns this clone: Other nucleotide sequences in the sample specify the same CDR3. This chain links TRBV19 with TRBJ1-2, with D uncertain. The CDR3 has 13 residues. Germline V gene data show CDR1 as LNHDA and CDR2 as SQIVND (reference sequence). V was cut by 1 base and J by 2 bases, with 5 bases left in between. The CDR3 DNA reads TGTGCCAGTAGTATAGGAAGGAACTATGGCTACACCTTC. This sequence encodes CASSIGRNYGYTF.

The V gene is TRBV2, the J gene TRBJ2-7; 9 bases are a match to TRBD2. V lost 2 bases, J lost 6 bases, and 8 bases stayed unmatched. The germline gives CDR1 SNHLY, CDR2 FYNNEI. The CDR3 has 15 amino acids. CDR3 bases: TGTGCCAGCAGTGAACGCGGGAGGGCCGTAATCGAGCAGTACTTC. It yields the protein CASSERGRAVIEQYF.

The chain combines TRBV19 with TRBJ1-5; 7 nucleotides line up with TRBD1. The CDR3 runs to 16 residues. Trimming cost V 4 bases and J 0 bases; bases outside gene matches: 6. From germline, CDR1 is LNHDA and CDR2 SQIVND (reference sequence). The CDR3 DNA reads as TGTGCCAGTAGTACCGGACAGGTGGGTAGCAATCAGCCCCAGCATTTT. It codes for CASSTGQVGSNQPQHF.

This chain connects TRBV11-2 to TRBJ2-7; 8 bases map to TRBD2. Germline CDR1 is SGHAT and CDR2 is FQNNGV. CDR3 length equals 16 residues. Trimming cost V 5 bases and J 1 base; bases outside gene matches: 10. CDR3 DNA: TGTGCCAGCAGCAAAGGGGGTAGCGGGATTTCCTACGAGCAGTACTTC. This gives the protein CASSKGGSGISYEQYF.

J is TRBJ1-6 and V is TRBV7-2; D unclear. The length of the CDR3 is 12 residues. Trimming stripped 5 bases from V and 5 bases from J, with 4 bases between. Germline CDR1 and CDR2: SGHTA and FQGNSA. This chain's CDR3 is CASSPNNSPLHF. The CDR3 nucleotides are TGTGCCAGCAGCCCGAATAATTCACCCCTCCACTTT.

The chain joins TRBV27 to TRBJ2-1, with 8 bases lining up with TRBD1. Per the germline V gene, CDR1 is MNHEY and CDR2 is SMNVEV (reference sequence). The length of the CDR3 is 16 residues. V lost 2 bases to trimming and J lost 8 bases; unmatched junction nucleotides: 11. The CDR3 loop reads CASSLVGTGGGDEQFF. CDR3 nucleotides: TGTGCCAGCAGTTTAGTCGGGACAGGAGGCGGCGATGAGCAGTTCTTC.

The chain recombines TRBV12-5 with TRBJ1-2; TRBD1 matches 9 bases. Germline V lookup: CDR1 LGHNT, CDR2 FRNRAP. There are 15 residues in the CDR3. Unmatched junction bases numbered 12, after V lost 7 bases and J lost 6 bases. This CDR3 reads CASAPTGGDNHGYTF. CDR3 in DNA: TGTGCTAGTGCCCCCACAGGGGGCGATAATCATGGCTACACCTTC.

The chain links TRBV7-8 to TRBJ2-3; tentatively, D is TRBD2 (5 bases). Germline V gene sequence: CDR1 SGHVS, CDR2 FQNEAQ. The CDR3 is 16 amino acids. The V end lost 5 bases, the J end lost 2 bases, and 17 bases lay between the germline ends. The CDR3 sequence: CASSKLGLTFTDTQYF. CDR3 sequence (DNA): TGTGCCAGCAGCAAACTAGGACTTACGTTCACAGATACGCAGTATTTT. Looking up the rest from reference TRBV7-8 and TRBJ2-3 gives the full variable domain: GAGVSQSPRYKVAKRGQDVALRCDPISGHVSLFWYQQALGQGPEFLTYFQNEAQLDKSGLPSDRFFAERPEGSVSTLKIQRTQQEDSAVYLCASSKLGLTFTDTQYFGPGTRLTVL.

The V gene is TRBV27, the J gene TRBJ1-6; D call uncertain. V lost 2 bases and J lost 6, with 11 bases in between. The CDR3 sequence is 15 residues long. Germline lookup yields CDR1 MNHEY and CDR2 SMNVEV (reference sequence). The CDR3 sequence: CASSLEGTSNSPLHF. The CDR3, as DNA: TGTGCCAGCAGTTTAGAAGGCACTTCTAATTCACCCCTCCACTTT.

The J gene is TRBJ1-2, the V gene TRBV18, with D hard to call. The germline gives CDR1 KGHSH, CDR2 LQKENI. Trimming stripped 4 bases from V and 3 bases from J, with 12 bases between. CDR3 size: 14 residues. This CDR3 reads CASSQYREDYGYTF. The CDR3 nucleotides are TGTGCCAGCTCACAGTACCGGGAGGACTATGGCTACACCTTC.

The V gene is TRBV10-2, the J gene TRBJ2-5; D is possibly TRBD2 (6 bases). The CDR3 loop spans 14 amino acids. Trimming left V 8 bases short and J 2 bases short, with 15 bases between. Germline V gene sequence: CDR1 WSHSY, CDR2 SAAADI. DNA of the CDR3: TGCGCCAGCCGACTTGGGGGGACTCAAGAGACCCAGTACTTC. Protein sequence: CASRLGGTQETQYF.

This chain uses TRBV19 with TRBJ2-6, with 11 bases fitting TRBD1. CDR3 length: 16 amino acids. Losses at the gene ends were 7 bases for V and 2 bases for J; bases not matched to a gene: 4. CDR1 and CDR2 (germline): LNHDA, SQIVND (reference sequence). In DNA form, the CDR3 reads TGTGCCAGTAAGGGACAGGGGGAAACTGGGGCCAACGTCCTGACTTTC. Its protein is CASKGQGETGANVLTF. Together with reference TRBV19 and TRBJ2-6, the CDR3 gives the full variable domain: DGGITQSPKYLFRKEGQNVTLSCEQNLNHDAMYWYRQDPGQGLRLIYYSQIVNDFQKGDIAEGYSVSREKKESFPLTVTSAQKNPTAFYLCASKGQGETGANVLTFGAGSRLTVL.

The V and J genes are TRBV5-1 and TRBJ2-5; 7 bases line up with TRBD1. After removal of 4 bases from V and 3 bases from J, the junction contained 6 bases not matched to a gene. Germline V gene lookup returns CDR1 SGHRS and CDR2 YFSETQ. CDR3 length: 14 residues. CDR3 sequence: CASSIQGHEETQYF. CDR3 sequence (DNA): TGCGCCAGCAGCATACAGGGGCATGAAGAGACCCAGTACTTC.

This chain links TRBV7-6 with TRBJ1-6; the match to TRBD1 covers 9 bases. V lost 5 bases, J lost 7 bases, and 6 bases stayed unmatched. The CDR3 length is 15 residues. Germline assignment: CDR1 SGHVS and CDR2 FNYEAQ. The DNA of the CDR3 is TGTGCCAGCAGCATAGGACAGGGGCAGAATTCACCCCTCCACTTT. Its translation is CASSIGQGQNSPLHF.

With regard to this clone: Other DNA sequences from this sample encode an identical CDR3 as well. This chain links TRBV19 with TRBJ1-3; D gene ambiguous. This CDR3 contains 14 residues. V gave up 2 bases and J gave up 0 bases, with 5 bases separating them. Germline CDR1 and CDR2: LNHDA and SQIVND (reference sequence). CDR3 sequence (DNA): TGTGCCAGTAGTATAAGGACCTCTGGAAACACCATATATTTT. It translates to CASSIRTSGNTIYF. Full variable domain (outside the CDR3, taken from reference TRBV19 and TRBJ1-3): DGGITQSPKYLFRKEGQNVTLSCEQNLNHDAMYWYRQDPGQGLRLIYYSQIVNDFQKGDIAEGYSVSREKKESFPLTVTSAQKNPTAFYLCASSIRTSGNTIYFGEGSWLTVV.

This sequence joins TRBV10-3 and TRBJ2-2, with TRBD2 as a possible D gene (5 bases). Trimming removed 0 bases from V and 8 bases from J, with 10 bases in between. From germline, CDR1 is ENHRY and CDR2 SYGVKD. The CDR3 is 14 residues long. The CDR3 loop reads CAISESSGLGELFF. CDR3 nucleotides: TGTGCCATCAGTGAGTCTTCGGGATTAGGGGAGCTGTTTTTT.

The chain links TRBV19 to TRBJ1-6, with 9 bases lining up with TRBD1. After removal of 3 bases from V and 8 bases from J, the junction contained 2 bases not matched to a gene. The CDR3 extends over 14 amino acids. In germline, CDR1 is LNHDA, CDR2 SQIVND (reference sequence). Here the CDR3 reads CASSIRTGDSPLHF. CDR3 nucleotide sequence: TGTGCCAGTAGTATTCGGACAGGGGATTCACCCCTCCACTTT.